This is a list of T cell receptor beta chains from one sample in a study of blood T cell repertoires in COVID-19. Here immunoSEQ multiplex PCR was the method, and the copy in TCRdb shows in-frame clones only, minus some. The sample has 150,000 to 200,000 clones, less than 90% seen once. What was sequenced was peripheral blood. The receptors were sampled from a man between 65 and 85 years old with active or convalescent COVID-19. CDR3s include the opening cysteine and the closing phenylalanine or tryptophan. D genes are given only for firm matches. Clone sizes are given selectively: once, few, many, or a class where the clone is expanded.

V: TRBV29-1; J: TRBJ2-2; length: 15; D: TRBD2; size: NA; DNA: TGCAGCGGCTCTTCCGGACTAGGAGGCACCGGGGAGCTGTTTTTT; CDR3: CSGSSGLGGTGELFF
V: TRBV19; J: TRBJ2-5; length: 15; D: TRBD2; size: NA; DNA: TGTGCCAGTAGTCCGACTAGCGGGAGGTTCGAGACCCAGTACTTC; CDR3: CASSPTSGRFETQYF
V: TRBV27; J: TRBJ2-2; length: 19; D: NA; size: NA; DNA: TGTGCCAGCAGTTTATATTCAATTGGGAGTCGGGGGACCACCGGGGAGCTGTTTTTT; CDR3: CASSLYSIGSRGTTGELFF
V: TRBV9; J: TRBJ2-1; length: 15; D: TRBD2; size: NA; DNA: TGTGCCAGCAGCGTAGAAGCGGGAGGGCGCAGTGAGCAGTTCTTC; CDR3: CASSVEAGGRSEQFF
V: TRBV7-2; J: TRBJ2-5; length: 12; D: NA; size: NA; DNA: TGTGCCAGCAGCTCCTCAGAAGAGACCCAGTACTTC; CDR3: CASSSSEETQYF
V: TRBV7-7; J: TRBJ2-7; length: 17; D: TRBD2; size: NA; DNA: TGTGCCAGCAGCTTAGCCCACGGGACTAGCGGGATGGACGAGCAGTACTTC; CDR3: CASSLAHGTSGMDEQYF
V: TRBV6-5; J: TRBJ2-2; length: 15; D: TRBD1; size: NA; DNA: TGTGCCAGCAGTACCGGGACAGTATACACCGGGGAGCTGTTTTTT; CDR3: CASSTGTVYTGELFF
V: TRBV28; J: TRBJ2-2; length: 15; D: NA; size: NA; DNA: TGTGCCAGCAGTTTACGGGGGTGGGGAACCGGGGAGCTGTTTTTT; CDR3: CASSLRGWGTGELFF
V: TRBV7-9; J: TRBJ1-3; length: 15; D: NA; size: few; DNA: TGTGCCAGCAGCGAACCCGGGGGTCCTGGAAACACCATATATTTT; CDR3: CASSEPGGPGNTIYF
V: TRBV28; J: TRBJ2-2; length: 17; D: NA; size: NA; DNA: TGTGCCAGCAGTTTATGGGGACACTCCTGGAACACCGGGGAGCTGTTTTTT; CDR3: CASSLWGHSWNTGELFF